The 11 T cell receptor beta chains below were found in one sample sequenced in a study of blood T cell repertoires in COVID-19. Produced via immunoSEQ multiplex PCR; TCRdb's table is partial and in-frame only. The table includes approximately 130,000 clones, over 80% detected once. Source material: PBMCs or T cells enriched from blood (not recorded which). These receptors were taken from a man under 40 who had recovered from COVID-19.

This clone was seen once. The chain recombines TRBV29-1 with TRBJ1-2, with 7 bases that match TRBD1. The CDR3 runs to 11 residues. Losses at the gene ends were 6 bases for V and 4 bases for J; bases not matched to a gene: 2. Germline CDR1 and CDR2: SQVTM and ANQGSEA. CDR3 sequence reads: CSVDRSYGYTF. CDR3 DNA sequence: TGCAGCGTGGACAGGAGCTATGGCTACACCTTC.

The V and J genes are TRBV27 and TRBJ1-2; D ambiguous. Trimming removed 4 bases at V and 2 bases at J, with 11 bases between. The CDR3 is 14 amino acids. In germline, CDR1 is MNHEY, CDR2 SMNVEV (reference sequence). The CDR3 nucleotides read TGTGCCAGCAGTTCCTGGGCCGAGAACTATGGCTACACCTTC. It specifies CASSSWAENYGYTF.

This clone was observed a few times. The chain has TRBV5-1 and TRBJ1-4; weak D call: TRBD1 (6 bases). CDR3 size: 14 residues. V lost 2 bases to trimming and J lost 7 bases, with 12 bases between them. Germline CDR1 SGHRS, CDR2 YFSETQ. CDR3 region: CASSFGGRREKLFF. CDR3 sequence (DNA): TGCGCCAGCAGCTTCGGGGGGCGACGTGAAAAACTGTTTTTT.

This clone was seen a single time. The CDR3 coding sequence is TGCGCCAGCAGCCAAGAAGGGACTAGCGGGAGACAGCAGTACTTC. Amino acid sequence: CASSQEGTSGRQQYF. The chain is built from TRBV4-1 and TRBJ2-7; 14 bases map to TRBD2. This CDR3 has 15 residues. V dropped 0 bases and J dropped 8; count of bases not matched to a gene: 3. Germline CDR1 MGHRA, CDR2 YSYEKL.

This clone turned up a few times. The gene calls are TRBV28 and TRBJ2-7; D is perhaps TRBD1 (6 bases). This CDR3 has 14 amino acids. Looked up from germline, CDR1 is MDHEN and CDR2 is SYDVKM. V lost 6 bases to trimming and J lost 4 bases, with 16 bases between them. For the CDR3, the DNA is TGTGCCAGCAGGGACAGTCGGCGGGTATACGAGCAGTACTTC. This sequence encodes CASRDSRRVYEQYF.

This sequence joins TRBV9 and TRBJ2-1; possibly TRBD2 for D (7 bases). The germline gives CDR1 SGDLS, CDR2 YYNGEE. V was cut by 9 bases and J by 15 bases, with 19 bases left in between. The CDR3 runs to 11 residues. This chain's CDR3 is CATGGEGVPFF. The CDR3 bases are TGTGCCACTGGGGGGGAGGGGGTCCCGTTCTTC.

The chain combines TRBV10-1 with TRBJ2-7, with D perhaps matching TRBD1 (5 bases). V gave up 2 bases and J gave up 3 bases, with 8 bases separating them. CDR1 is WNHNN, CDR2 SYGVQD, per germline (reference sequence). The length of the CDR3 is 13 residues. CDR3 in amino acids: CASSERRGYEQYF. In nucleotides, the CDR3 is TGCGCCAGCAGTGAGCGTAGGGGCTACGAGCAGTACTTC.

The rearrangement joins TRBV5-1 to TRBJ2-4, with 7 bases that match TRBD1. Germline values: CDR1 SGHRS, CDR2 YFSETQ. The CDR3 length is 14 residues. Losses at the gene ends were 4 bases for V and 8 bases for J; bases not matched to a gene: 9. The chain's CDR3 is CASSNGQEEDIQYF. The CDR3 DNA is TGCGCCAGCAGCAACGGACAGGAAGAGGACATTCAGTACTTC.

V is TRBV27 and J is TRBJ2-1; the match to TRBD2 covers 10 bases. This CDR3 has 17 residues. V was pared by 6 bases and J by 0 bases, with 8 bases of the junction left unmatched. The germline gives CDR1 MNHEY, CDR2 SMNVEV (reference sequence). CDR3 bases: TGTGCCAGCAGGAGGGGGTTAGCGGGAGGCTCCTACAATGAGCAGTTCTTC. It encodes CASRRGLAGGSYNEQFF.

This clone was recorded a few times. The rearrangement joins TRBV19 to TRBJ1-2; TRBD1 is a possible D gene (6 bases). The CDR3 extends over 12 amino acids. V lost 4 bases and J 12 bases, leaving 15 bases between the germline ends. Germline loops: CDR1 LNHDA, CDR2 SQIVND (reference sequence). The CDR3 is CASSTSTGIHTF. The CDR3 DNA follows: TGTGCCAGTAGTACTTCCACAGGGATCCACACCTTC.

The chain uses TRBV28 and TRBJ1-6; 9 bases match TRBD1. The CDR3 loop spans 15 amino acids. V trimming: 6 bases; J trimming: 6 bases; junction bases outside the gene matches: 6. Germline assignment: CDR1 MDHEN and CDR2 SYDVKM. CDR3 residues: CASSSGQGLNSPLHF. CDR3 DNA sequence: TGTGCCAGCAGCTCGGGACAGGGCCTTAATTCACCCCTCCACTTT.